This TCR beta chain came from a study of cytomegalovirus exposure and HLA in healthy donors. Only in-frame clones appear in the TCRdb table, and some are missing; sequencing was by immunoSEQ multiplex PCR. The data hold 150,000 to 200,000 clones, with around 92% observed a single time. Notes on this clone: Its specificity is unknown.

Findings and limits, study-wide: Reportedly, cytomegalovirus status was diagnosed with high sensitivity and specificity. The study put 150 to 200 TCR beta chains on its list as cytomegalovirus-associated. Despite most TCR sequences being rare, some public TCRs occurred in many donors.

V was pared by 10 bases and J by 0 bases, with 13 bases between. The CDR3 length is 14 residues. Germline lookup yields CDR1 SNHLY and CDR2 FYNNEI. The clonotype comes from a woman aged 18 to 35 in good health and CMV-seropositive. V gene TRBV2 combines with J gene TRBJ2-1, with TRBD2 as a possible D gene (6 bases). Sequenced material: PBMCs. CDR3 sequence: CANRRGSSYNEQFF. CDR3 DNA: TGTGCCAACCGACGGGGGAGCTCCTACAATGAGCAGTTCTTC. Complete variable domain (other parts from reference TRBV2 and TRBJ2-1): EPEVTQTPSHQVTQMGQEVILRCVPISNHLYFYWYRQILGQKVEFLVSFYNNEISEKSEIFDDQFSVERPDGSNFTLKIRSTKLEDSAMYFCANRRGSSYNEQFFGPGTRLTVL.